This TCR beta chain was identified in a study of blood T cell repertoires in COVID-19. At the level of the study: Samples of COVID-19 (acute and convalescent) were obtained from the United States, Italy and Spain. PBMCs, B-cell-depleted T cells, or T cells were the source of the cDNA or gDNA that made up the material.

In the authors' methods: Reference gene primer amplification gave estimated nucleated cell counts. Profiling relied on immunoSEQ multiplex PCR, and the TCRdb table lists in-frame clones only, not all of them. V and J calls plus clone size are reproduced from that table; the DNA served to infer D and trimming. The sample has more than 150,000 clones; about four fifths are singletons. V dropped 0 bases and J dropped 3; count of bases not matched to a gene: 4. The germline V gene encodes CDR1 SGHTA and CDR2 FQGNSA. This CDR3 contains 15 residues. The chain is built from TRBV7-2 and TRBJ2-7; the match to TRBD2 covers 8 bases. The receptor comes from a man aged 60 to 69 with acute or convalescent COVID-19. Sequencing was done on a sample of peripheral blood. CDR3 coding DNA: TGTGCCAGCAGCTTAGCTGCGGGGGGACTCTACGAGCAGTACTTC. Protein product: CASSLAAGGLYEQYF.